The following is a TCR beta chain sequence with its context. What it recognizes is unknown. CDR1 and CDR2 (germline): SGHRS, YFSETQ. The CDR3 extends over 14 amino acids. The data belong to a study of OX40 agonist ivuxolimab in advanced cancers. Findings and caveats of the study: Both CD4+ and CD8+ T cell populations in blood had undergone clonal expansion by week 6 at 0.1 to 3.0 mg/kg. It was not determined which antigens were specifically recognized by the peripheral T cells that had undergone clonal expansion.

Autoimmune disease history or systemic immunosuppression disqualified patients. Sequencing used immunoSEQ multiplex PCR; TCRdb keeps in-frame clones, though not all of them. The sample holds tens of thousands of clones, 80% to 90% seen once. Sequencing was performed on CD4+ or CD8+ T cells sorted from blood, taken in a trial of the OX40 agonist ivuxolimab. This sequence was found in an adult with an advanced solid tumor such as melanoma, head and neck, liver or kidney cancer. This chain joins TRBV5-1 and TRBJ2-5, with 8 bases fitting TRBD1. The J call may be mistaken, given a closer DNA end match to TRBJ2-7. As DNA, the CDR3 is TGCGCCAGCAGCTCGGACAGGGCTTCCTACGAGCAGTACTTC. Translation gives CASSSDRASYEQYF.